The clone carrying this T cell receptor (beta chain) was counted ten times or more. Its specificity is not known. MiXCR, applied by TCRdb to the reads, yields one record per CDR3 protein. The sample has a few hundred thousand distinct CDR3 sequences; 20% to 25% are singletons. The data derive from a study of T cell repertoires in cytomegalovirus infection. Notes on the study in general: It was HLA-C-restricted CMV-specific TCR beta clonotypes that dominated the response ex vivo.

Germline V gene lookup returns CDR1 SEHNR and CDR2 FQNEAQ (reference sequence). This CDR3 is 13 amino acids long. Trimming took off 3 bases at V and 4 bases at J, with 9 bases between the two ends. The chain joins TRBV7-9 to TRBJ1-1; the D gene is possibly TRBD1 (6 bases). The specimen sequenced was CD8+ T cells from PBMCs. The clonotype comes from a human donor in good health (CMV status not recorded). Some clones in this sample may be carry-over from other donors' samples. The CDR3 region is CASSFTGSTEAFF. The CDR3 DNA is TGTGCCAGCAGCTTTACAGGGTCCACTGAAGCTTTCTTT.